This T cell receptor (beta chain) is drawn from a study of CD8 T cells in Susac syndrome. In the study overall: Blood was drawn from Susac syndrome patients while they were therapy-naive, on corticosteroids, or on intravenous immunoglobulin alone.

An input of about 0.45 to 1 ug of RNA was subjected to reverse transcription using random hexamers. An immunoSEQ multiplex PCR amplified TCR beta CDR3 over 54 Vbeta and 13 Jbeta. TCRdb ran MiXCR on the immunoSEQ multiplex PCR reads and lists one entry per CDR3 protein. The data show around 110,000 distinct CDR3 sequences, roughly 94% seen once. Trimming cost V 2 bases and J 5 bases; bases outside gene matches: 12. This CDR3 contains 17 residues. CDR1 is SGHVS and CDR2 is FQNEAQ in the germline V gene. Material: CD8+ T cells from PBMCs. J is TRBJ2-5 and V is TRBV7-8; TRBD2 matches at 9 bases. The TCR sequence derives from a human donor with Susac syndrome. The CDR3 reads CASSLRVAGVLRETQYF. The DNA of the CDR3 is TGTGCCAGCAGCTTACGGGTAGCGGGGGTGCTTCGGGAGACCCAGTACTTC.